This T cell receptor (beta chain) was documented in a study of beta chain features in type 1 diabetes listed by TCRdb under 2018. About the full investigation: Mean age, gender distribution, total cell number and subset yield were not different between patients and healthy donors. Across all samples, roughly 110,000,000 sorted cells were examined, and cell number per subset correlated strongly with RNA yield. The study compared TCRB repertoires of sorted circulating CD4+ T cell subsets between recently diagnosed type 1 diabetes patients and matched healthy donors. Whereas all 30 or so donors provided naive and central memory subsets, regulatory and stem cell-like memory subsets were isolated from just 8 patients and roughly eight healthy donors. Overall study outcomes, separate from this receptor: Type 1 diabetes patients showed a moderate but significant shortening of TCRB CDR3 length in all four CD4+ subsets. HLA sub-analyses involved small numbers of individuals, so any influence of HLA type on TCRB rearrangement remained unresolved. Patients with type 1 diabetes made fewer insertions and deleted more nucleotides at VDJ recombination sites, implying thymic rearrangement abnormalities. Sequencing cDNA rather than genomic DNA could over-represent highly expressing activated cells, although activation and CD3 levels did not differ between groups. Naive, central memory and regulatory TCRB repertoires appeared to be more similar among patients than among healthy donors. Shorter templates might have been favored by PCR, but patient and control samples were amplified and corrected together, so both groups would have been affected equally by any skew.

The High Capacity cDNA Reverse Transcription Kit was used to reverse transcribe all of the isolated RNA, meaning that expressed TCRB transcripts were what got sequenced. Naive, central memory and regulatory T cell samples underwent deep immunoSEQ sequencing, averaging about 3.3 million total reads per sample. After sorted cells were lysed in RLT buffer, RNA was extracted with DNase-treated RNeasy Micro or Mini kits, with the choice depending on cell number. To prevent cross-contamination, every cell subset was processed on its own, while patient and healthy donor samples were processed together. Using the immunoSEQ multiplex PCR, TCRB sequences were amplified from cDNA into 87-bp fragments spanning the CDR3 region. Sequencing of the amplicons was done on the Illumina HiSeq platform. The original methods were these. PCR bias was computationally corrected using synthetic template baselines, reads within Hamming distance 2 were collapsed, and singletons that could not be merged were discarded. Reads were aligned against IMGT to assign V, D and J genes, CDR3 length and insertions or deletions at six rearrangement sites. Within each subset, clonotype counts were normalized to sorted cell number, after which true diversity and Gini coefficients were computed with the tcR R package. The overlap coefficient, calculated on TCRB nucleotide sequences, was used to measure repertoire sharing. Out-of-frame TCRB sequences from naive cells were analyzed as a proxy for the pre-selection repertoire. Not all clones reach the TCRdb copy of this immuneACCESS table, which keeps in-frame sequences only. Checked studies attribute under half of the gap to unresolved V genes and leave the rest unexplained. The D gene and trimming were derived from the DNA, and the V and J assignments and clone size from that table. Recorded for this sample are fewer than 900,000 clones; 15% to 20% of them occurred a single time. 0.023% of the sample goes to the ten largest clones.

From each donor, a single peripheral blood sample of about 100 mL on average was drawn into heparinised tubes. Naive, central memory, regulatory and stem cell-like memory CD4+ T cells were sorted on a BD FACSAria II using a panel including CD45RO, CCR7, CD25, CD127, CD95 and CD27. All sorted populations exceeded 95% purity. PBMCs were separated immediately by Lymphoprep density gradient centrifugation and were stained directly, without being cultured. Samples were stained and sorted in pairs, with one healthy donor and one patient per experiment, so that batch effects were minimized. Only a few counts were recorded for this clone. What antigen it recognizes has not been identified. No clone much larger than this one lies a single base away; base qualities are absent. The clonotype originates from a woman aged 18 to 35 in good health. The sample consisted of naive CD4+ T cells from blood. Taken with the paper, the label for cell subset or site translates to: true naive CD4+ T cells.

The bases are TGTGCCAGCAGCTTGACACTGAACTCTGGAAACACCATATATTTT. It codes for CASSLTLNSGNTIYF. The chain couples TRBV27 to TRBJ1-3; the D segment cannot be called with confidence. Reading the germline V gene (reference sequence) gives CDR1 MNHEY and CDR2 SMNVEV. Including the terminal cysteine and phenylalanine, the CDR3 comprises 15 residues. The kept DNA is CDR3 alone, 45 bases in frame from the first base. Trimming removed 6 bases from V and 0 bases from J, leaving 12 bases between the germline ends.